This TCR beta chain comes out of a study of PD-L1 blockade in urothelial cancer. Study-wide context: T cells numbered a median of roughly 150,000 in the blood samples.

Profiling relied on immunoSEQ multiplex PCR, and the TCRdb table lists in-frame clones only, not all of them. The data show roughly 74,000 clones, around 90% seen once. Overall study findings and caveats: Better survival was predicted by below-median pretreatment blood TCR clonality.

Germline values: CDR1 MNHNY, CDR2 SVGAGI (reference sequence). With 6 bases removed from V and 0 bases from J, the gap between germline ends came to 8 bases. The CDR3 covers 13 residues. The table lists this clone with a few counts. What it recognizes is unknown. Sequences were derived from PBMCs, sampled around atezolizumab (anti-PD-L1) treatment. This receptor was taken from a woman between 65 and 79 years old with urothelial cancer. The chain uses TRBV6-6 and TRBJ1-1, with D possibly being TRBD1 (5 bases). CDR3 bases: TGTGCCAGCAGCACGACAGTGAACACTGAAGCTTTCTTT. Its translation: CASSTTVNTEAFF.